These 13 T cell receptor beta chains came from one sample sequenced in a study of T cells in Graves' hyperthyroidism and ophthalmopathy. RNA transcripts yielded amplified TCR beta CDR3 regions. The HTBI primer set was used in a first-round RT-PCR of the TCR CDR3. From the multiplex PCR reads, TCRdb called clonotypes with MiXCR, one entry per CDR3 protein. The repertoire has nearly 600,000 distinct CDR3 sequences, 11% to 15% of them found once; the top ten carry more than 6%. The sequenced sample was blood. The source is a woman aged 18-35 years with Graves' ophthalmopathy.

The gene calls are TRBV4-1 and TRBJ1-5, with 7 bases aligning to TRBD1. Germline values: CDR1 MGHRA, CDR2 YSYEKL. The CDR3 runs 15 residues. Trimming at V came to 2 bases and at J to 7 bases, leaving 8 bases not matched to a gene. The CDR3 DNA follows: TGCGCCAGCAGCCAACCGGGGACAGCCCCGCAGCCCCAGCATTTT. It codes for CASSQPGTAPQPQHF.

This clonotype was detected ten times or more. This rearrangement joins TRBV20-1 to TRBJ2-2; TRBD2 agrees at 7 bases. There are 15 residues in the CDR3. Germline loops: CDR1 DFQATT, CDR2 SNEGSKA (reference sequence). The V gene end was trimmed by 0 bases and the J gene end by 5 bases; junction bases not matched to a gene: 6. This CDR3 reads CSARDFERGTGELFF. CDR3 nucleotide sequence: TGCAGTGCTAGAGATTTCGAGCGGGGAACCGGGGAGCTGTTTTTT.

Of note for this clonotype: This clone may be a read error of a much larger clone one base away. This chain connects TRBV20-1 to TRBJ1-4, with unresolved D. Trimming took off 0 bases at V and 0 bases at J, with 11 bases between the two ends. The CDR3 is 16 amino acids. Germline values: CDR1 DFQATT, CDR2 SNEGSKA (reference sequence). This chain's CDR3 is CSARDSLRATNEKLFF. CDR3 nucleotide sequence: TGCAGTGCTAGAGATAGTTTGCGAGCAACTAATGAAAAACTGTTTTTT.

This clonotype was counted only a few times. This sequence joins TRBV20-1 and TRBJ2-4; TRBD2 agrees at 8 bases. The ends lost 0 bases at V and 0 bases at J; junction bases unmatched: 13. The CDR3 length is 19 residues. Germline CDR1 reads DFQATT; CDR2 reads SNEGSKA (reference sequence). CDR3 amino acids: CSARDKDRGGLEAKNIQYF. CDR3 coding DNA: TGCAGTGCTAGAGATAAGGACCGCGGGGGGCTAGAAGCCAAAAACATTCAGTACTTC.

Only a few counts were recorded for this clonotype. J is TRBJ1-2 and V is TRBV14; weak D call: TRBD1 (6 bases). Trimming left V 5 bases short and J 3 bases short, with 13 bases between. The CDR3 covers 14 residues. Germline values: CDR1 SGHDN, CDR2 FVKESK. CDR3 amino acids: CASSFGQLHYGYTF. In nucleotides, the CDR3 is TGTGCCAGCAGCTTCGGACAGCTTCACTATGGCTACACCTTC.

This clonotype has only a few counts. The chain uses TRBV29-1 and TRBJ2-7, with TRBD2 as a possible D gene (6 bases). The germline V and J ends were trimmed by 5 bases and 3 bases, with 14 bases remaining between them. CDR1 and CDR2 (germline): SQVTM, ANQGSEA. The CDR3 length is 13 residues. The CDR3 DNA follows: TGCAGCGTTCAGGTAAATAGCGGCTACGAGCAGTACTTC. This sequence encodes CSVQVNSGYEQYF.

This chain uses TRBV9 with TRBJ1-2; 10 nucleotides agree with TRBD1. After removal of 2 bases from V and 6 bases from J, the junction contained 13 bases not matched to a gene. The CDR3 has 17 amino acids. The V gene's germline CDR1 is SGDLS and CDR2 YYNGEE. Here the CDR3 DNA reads TGTGCCAGCAGCGTCCGGGACAGGGGAGAAATAGCCGATGGCTACACCTTC. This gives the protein CASSVRDRGEIADGYTF. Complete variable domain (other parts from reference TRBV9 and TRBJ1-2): DSGVTQTPKHLITATGQRVTLRCSPRSGDLSVYWYQQSLDQGLQFLIQYYNGEERAKGNILERFSAQQFPDLHSELNLSSLELGDSALYFCASSVRDRGEIADGYTFGSGTRLTVV.

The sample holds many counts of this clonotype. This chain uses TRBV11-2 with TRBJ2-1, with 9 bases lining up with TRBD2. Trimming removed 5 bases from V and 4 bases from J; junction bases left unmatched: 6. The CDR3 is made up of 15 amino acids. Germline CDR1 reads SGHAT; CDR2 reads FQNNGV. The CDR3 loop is CASSPPLAGYNEQFF. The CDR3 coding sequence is TGTGCCAGCAGCCCGCCTCTAGCGGGGTACAATGAGCAGTTCTTC.

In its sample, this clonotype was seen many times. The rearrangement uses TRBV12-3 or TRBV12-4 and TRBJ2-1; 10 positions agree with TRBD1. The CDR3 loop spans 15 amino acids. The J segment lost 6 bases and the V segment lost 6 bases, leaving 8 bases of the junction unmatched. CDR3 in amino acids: CASRRRDRGSNEQFF. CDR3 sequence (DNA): TGTGCCAGCAGGCGCCGGGACAGGGGTAGCAATGAGCAGTTCTTC.

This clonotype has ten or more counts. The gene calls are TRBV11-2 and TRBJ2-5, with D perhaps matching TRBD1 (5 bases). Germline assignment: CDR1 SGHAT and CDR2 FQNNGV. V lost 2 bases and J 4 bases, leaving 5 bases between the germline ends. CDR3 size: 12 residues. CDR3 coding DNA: TGTGCCAGCAGCTTACAGGGAGAGACCCAGTACTTC. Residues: CASSLQGETQYF.

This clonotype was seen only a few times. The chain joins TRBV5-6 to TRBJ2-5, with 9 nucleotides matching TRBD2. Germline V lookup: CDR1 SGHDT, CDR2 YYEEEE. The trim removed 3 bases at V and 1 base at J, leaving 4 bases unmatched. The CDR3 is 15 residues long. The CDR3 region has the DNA TGTGCCAGCAGCTCTAGCGGGACGGGCCAAGAGACCCAGTACTTC. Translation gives CASSSSGTGQETQYF.

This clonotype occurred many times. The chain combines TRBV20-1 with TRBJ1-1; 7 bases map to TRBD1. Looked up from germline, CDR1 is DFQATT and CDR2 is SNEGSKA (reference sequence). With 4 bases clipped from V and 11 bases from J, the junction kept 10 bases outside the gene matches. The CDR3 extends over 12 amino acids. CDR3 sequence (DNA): TGCAGTGCTACGAACAGGGGTGATGACGCTTTCTTT. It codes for CSATNRGDDAFF.

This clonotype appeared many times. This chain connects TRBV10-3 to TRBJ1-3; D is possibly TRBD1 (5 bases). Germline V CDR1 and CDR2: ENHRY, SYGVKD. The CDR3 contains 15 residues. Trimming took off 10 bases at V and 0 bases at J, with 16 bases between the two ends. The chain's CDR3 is CATSISQDSGNTIYF. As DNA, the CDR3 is TGTGCCACTTCAATCTCACAGGACTCTGGAAACACCATATATTTT.